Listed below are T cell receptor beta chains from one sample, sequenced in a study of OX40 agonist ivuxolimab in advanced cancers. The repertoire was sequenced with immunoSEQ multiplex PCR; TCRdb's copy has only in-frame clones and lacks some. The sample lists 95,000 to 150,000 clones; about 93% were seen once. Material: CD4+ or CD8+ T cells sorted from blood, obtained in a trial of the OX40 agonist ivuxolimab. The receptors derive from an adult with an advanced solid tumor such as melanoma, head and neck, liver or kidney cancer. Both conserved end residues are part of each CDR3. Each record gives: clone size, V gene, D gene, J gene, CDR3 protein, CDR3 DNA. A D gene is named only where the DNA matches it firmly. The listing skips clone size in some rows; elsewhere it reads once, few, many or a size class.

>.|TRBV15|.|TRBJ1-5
CATSRDRDQPQHF
TGTGCCACCAGCAGAGACAGGGACCAGCCCCAGCATTTT
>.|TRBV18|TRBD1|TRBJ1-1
CASSEGAPNPEAFF
TGTGCCAGCTCGGAGGGGGCGCCTAACCCTGAAGCTTTCTTT
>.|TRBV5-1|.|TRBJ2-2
CASSLDQINTGELFF
TGCGCCAGCAGCTTGGACCAGATCAACACCGGGGAGCTGTTTTTT
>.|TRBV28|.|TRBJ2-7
CASSPQGTPYEQYF
TGTGCCAGCAGTCCACAGGGAACTCCCTACGAGCAGTACTTC
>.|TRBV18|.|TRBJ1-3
CASRRDISGNTIYF
TGTGCCAGCCGACGGGACATCTCTGGAAACACCATATATTTT
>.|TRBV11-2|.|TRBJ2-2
CASSSWGVGGELFF
TGTGCCAGCAGCTCCTGGGGGGTAGGTGGGGAGCTGTTTTTT
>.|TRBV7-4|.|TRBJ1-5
CASSHIAAAGAQPQHF
TGTGCCAGCAGTCATATAGCTGCGGCAGGGGCTCAGCCCCAGCATTTT
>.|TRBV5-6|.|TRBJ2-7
CASSFRTYEQYF
TGTGCCAGCAGCTTCAGGACCTACGAGCAGTACTTC
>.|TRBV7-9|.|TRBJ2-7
CASSPGGAQTYEQYF
TGTGCCAGCAGCCCCGGAGGGGCTCAGACCTACGAGCAGTACTTC
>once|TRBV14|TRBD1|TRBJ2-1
CASSLDRGQRVRNEQFF
TGTGCCAGCAGCCTAGACAGGGGCCAGAGAGTACGCAATGAGCAGTTCTTC
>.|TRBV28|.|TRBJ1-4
CASNLGGDEKLFF
TGTGCCAGCAACTTGGGGGGCGATGAAAAACTGTTTTTT
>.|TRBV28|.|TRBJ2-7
CASSLNHGVSSYEQYF
TGTGCCAGCAGTTTGAATCACGGGGTGAGCTCCTACGAGCAGTACTTC
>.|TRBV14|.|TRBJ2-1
CASSQDAVLVNEQFF
TGTGCCAGCAGCCAAGATGCGGTGCTTGTCAATGAGCAGTTCTTC
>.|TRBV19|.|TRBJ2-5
CASSIRGAGETQYF
TGTGCCAGTAGTATTCGGGGGGCCGGGGAGACCCAGTACTTC
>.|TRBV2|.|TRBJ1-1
CASSEERTGSTEAFF
TGTGCCAGCAGTGAAGAACGGACGGGGAGCACTGAAGCTTTCTTT